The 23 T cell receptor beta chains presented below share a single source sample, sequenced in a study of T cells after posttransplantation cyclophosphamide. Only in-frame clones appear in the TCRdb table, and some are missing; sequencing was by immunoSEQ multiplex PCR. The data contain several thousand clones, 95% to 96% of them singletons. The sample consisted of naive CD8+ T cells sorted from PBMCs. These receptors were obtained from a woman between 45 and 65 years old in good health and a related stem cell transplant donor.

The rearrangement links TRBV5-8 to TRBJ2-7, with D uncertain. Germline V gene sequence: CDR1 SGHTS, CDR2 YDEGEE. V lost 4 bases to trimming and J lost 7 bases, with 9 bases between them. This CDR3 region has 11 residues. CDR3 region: CASSPAVEQYF. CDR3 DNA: TGTGCCAGCAGCCCCGCAGTTGAGCAGTACTTC.

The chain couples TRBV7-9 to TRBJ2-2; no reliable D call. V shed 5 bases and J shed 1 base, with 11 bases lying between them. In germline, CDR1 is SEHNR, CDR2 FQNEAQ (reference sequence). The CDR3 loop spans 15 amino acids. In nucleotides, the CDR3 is TGTGCCAGCAGCCCCTCGACAAAGAACACCGGGGAGCTGTTTTTT. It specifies CASSPSTKNTGELFF.

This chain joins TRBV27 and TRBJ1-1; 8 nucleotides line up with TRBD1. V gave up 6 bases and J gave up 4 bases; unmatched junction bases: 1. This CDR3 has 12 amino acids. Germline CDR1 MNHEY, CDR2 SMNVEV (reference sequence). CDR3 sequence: CASRQGGTEAFF. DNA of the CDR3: TGTGCCAGCAGACAGGGGGGCACTGAAGCTTTCTTT.

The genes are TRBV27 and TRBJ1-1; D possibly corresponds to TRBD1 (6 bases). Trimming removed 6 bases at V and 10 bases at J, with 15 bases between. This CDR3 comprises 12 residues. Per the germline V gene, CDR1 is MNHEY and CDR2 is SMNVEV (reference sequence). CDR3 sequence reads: CASSQGTRGAFF. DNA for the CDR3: TGTGCCAGCAGCCAGGGGACAAGGGGAGCTTTCTTT.

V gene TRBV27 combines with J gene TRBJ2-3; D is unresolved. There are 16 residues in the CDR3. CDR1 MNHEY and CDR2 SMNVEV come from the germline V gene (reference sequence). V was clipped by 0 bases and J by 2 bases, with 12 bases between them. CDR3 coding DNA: TGTGCCAGCAGTTTATCGATAGCAAGATTCACAGATACGCAGTATTTT. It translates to CASSLSIARFTDTQYF.

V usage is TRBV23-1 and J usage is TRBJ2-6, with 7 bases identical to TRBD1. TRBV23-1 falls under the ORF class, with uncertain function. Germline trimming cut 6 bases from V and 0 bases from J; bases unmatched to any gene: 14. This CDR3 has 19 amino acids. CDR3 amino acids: CASRGQERAPYSGANVLTF. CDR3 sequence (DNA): TGCGCCAGCAGAGGACAGGAGAGGGCTCCTTACTCTGGGGCCAACGTCCTGACTTTC.

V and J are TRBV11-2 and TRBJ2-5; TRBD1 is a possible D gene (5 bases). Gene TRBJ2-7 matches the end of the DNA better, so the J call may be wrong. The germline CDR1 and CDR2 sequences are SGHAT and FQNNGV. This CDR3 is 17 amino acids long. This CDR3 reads CASSLEGAVHRLGEQYF. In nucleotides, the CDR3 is TGTGCCAGCAGCTTAGAAGGGGCAGTCCATCGCCTAGGCGAGCAGTACTTC.

The CDR3 nucleotides are TGTGCCAGCTCGACTAGCGGGGCCACCTACGAGCAGTACTTC. Amino acids: CASSTSGATYEQYF. V and J are TRBV9 and TRBJ2-7; 11 nucleotides match TRBD2. Germline-derived CDR1 and CDR2 are SGDLS and YYNGEE. The trim removed 7 bases at V and 2 bases at J, leaving 5 bases unmatched. This CDR3 spans 14 amino acids.

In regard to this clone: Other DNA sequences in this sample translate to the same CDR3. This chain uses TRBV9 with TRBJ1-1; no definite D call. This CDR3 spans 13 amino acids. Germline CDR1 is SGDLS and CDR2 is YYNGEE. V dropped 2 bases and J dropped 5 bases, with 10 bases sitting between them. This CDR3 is CASSVFERTEAFF. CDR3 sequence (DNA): TGTGCCAGCAGCGTTTTTGAGAGAACTGAAGCTTTCTTT.

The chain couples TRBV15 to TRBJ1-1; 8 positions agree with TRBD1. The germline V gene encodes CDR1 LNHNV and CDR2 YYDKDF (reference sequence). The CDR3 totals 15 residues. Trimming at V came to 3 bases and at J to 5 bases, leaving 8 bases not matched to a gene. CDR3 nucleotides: TGTGCCACCAGCAGGGACAGGGCATCGAAGACTGAAGCTTTCTTT. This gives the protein CATSRDRASKTEAFF.

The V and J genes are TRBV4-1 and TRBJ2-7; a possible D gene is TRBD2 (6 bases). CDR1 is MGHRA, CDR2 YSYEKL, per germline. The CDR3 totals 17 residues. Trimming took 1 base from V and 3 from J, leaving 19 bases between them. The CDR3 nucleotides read TGCGCCAGCAGCCAAGGGAGTATGGGACTCCGGGGCTACGAGCAGTACTTC. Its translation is CASSQGSMGLRGYEQYF.

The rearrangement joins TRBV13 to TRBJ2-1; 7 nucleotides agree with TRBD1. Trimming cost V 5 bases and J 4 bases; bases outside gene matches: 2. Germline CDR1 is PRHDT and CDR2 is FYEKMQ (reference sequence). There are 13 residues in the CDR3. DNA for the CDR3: TGTGCCAGCAGCCTACAGGGGTACAATGAGCAGTTCTTC. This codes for CASSLQGYNEQFF.

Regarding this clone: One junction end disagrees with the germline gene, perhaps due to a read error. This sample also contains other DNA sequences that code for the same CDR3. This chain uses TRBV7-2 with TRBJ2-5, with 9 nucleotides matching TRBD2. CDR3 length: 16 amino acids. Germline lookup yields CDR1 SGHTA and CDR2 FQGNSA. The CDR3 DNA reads TGTGCTAGCAGCCCCCGGTTTCGAGCGGGAGGAGAGACCCAGTACTTC. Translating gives CASSPRFRAGGETQYF. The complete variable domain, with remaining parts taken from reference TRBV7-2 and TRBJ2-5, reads GAGVSQSPSNKVTEKGKDVELRCDPISGHTALYWYRQSLGQGLEFLIYFQGNSAPDKSGLPSDRFSAERTGGSVSTLTIQRTQQEDSAVYLCASSPRFRAGGETQYFGPGTRLLVL.

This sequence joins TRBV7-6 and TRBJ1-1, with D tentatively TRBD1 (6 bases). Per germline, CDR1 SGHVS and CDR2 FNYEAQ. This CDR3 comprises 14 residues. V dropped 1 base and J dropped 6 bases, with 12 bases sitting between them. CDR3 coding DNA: TGTGCCAGCAGCTTAGGTGGGGGCCTCGCTGAAGCTTTCTTT. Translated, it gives CASSLGGGLAEAFF.

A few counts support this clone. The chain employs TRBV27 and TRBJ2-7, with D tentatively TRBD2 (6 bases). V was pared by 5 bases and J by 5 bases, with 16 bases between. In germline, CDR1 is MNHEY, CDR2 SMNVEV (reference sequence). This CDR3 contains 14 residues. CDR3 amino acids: CASSLEGRINEQYF. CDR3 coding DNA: TGTGCCAGCAGTCTCGAAGGGAGGATCAACGAGCAGTACTTC.

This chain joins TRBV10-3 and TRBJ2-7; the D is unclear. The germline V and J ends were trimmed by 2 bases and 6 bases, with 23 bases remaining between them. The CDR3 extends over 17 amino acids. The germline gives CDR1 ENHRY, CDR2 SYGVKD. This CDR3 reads CAISEAAVTPPRGEQYF. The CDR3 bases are TGTGCCATCAGTGAGGCGGCAGTTACCCCTCCAAGAGGCGAGCAGTACTTC.

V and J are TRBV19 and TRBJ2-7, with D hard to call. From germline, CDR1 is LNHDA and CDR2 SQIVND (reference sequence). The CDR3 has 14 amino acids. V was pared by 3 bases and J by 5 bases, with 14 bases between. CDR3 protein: CASSIPGSLHEQYF. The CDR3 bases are TGTGCCAGTAGTATCCCCGGGTCCCTCCACGAGCAGTACTTC.

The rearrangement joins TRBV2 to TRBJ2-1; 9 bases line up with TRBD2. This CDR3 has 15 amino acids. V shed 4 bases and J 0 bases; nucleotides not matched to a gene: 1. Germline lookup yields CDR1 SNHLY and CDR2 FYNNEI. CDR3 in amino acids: CASSGLADSYNEQFF. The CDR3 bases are TGTGCCAGCAGTGGACTAGCGGACTCCTACAATGAGCAGTTCTTC.

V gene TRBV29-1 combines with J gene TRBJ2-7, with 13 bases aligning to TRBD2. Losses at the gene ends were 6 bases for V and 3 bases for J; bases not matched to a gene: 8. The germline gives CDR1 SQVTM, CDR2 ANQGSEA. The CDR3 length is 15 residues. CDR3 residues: CSVGTGTSGIYEQYF. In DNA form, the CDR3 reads TGCAGCGTGGGGACCGGGACTAGCGGGATCTACGAGCAGTACTTC.

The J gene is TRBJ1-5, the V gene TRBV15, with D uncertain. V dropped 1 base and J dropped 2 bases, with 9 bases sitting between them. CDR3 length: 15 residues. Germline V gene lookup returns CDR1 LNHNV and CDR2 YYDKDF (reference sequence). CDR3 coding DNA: TGTGCCACCAGCAGAGGTCTGGAGGGCAATCAGCCCCAGCATTTT. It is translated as CATSRGLEGNQPQHF.

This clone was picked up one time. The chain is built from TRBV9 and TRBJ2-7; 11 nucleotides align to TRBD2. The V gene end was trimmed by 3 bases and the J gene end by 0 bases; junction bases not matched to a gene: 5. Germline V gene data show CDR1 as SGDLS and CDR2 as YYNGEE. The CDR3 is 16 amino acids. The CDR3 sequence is CASSEGLAELSYEQYF. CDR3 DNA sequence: TGTGCCAGCAGCGAGGGACTAGCGGAGCTCTCCTACGAGCAGTACTTC.

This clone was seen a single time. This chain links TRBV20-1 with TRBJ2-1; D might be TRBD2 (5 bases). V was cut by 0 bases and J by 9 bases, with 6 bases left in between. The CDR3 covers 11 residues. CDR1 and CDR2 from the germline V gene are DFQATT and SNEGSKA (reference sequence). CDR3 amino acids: CSARDLAEQFF. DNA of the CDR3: TGCAGTGCTAGAGATCTAGCTGAGCAGTTCTTC.

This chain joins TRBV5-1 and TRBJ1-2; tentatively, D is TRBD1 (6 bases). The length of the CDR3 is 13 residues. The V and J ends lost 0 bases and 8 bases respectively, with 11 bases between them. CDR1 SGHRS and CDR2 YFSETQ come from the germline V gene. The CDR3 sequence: CASSLARQGGYTF. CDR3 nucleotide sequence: TGCGCCAGCAGCTTGGCAAGGCAGGGGGGCTACACCTTC.